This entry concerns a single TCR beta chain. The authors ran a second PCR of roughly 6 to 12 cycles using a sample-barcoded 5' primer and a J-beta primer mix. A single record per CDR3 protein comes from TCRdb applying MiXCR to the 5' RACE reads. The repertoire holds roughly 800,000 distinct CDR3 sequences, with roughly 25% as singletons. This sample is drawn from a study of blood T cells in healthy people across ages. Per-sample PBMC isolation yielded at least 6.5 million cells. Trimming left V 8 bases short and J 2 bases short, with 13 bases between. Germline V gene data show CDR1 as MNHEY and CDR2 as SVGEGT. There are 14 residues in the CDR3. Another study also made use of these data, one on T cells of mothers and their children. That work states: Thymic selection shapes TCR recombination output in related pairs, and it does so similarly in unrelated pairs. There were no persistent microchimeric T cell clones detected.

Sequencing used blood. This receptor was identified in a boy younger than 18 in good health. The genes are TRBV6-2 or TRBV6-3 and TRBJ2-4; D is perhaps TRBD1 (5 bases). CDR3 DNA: TGTGCCAGCGGTGACAGCTTGCCCAAAAACATTCAGTACTTC. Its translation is CASGDSLPKNIQYF.